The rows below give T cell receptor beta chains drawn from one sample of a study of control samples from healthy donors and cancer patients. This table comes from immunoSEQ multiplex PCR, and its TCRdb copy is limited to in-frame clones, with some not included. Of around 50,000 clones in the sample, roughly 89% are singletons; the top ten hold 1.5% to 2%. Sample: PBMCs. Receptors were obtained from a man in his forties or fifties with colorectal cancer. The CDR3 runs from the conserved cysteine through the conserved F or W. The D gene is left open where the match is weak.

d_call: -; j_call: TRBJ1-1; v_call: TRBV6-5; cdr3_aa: CASSYDGNTEAFF; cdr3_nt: TGTGCCAGCAGTTACGACGGGAACACTGAAGCTTTCTTT
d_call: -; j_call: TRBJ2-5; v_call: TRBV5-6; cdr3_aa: CASSLGRKETQYF; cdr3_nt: TGTGCCAGCAGCTTGGGCAGAAAAGAGACCCAGTACTTC
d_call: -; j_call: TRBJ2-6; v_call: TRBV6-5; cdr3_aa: CAIHRASSGANVLTF; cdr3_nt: TGTGCCATACACAGGGCCAGCTCTGGGGCCAACGTCCTGACTTTC
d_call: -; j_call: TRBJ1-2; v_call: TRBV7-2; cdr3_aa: CASSRSRENYGYTF; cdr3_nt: TGTGCCAGCAGCCGGTCCAGGGAGAACTATGGCTACACCTTC
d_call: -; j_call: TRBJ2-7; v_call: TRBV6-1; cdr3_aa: CASSVPPKRDGAYEQYF; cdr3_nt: TGTGCCAGCAGTGTCCCCCCCAAGAGGGACGGAGCCTACGAGCAGTACTTC
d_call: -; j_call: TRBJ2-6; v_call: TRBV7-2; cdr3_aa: CASSPVGSGANVLTF; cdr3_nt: TGTGCCAGCAGCCCCGTGGGGTCTGGGGCCAACGTCCTGACTTTC
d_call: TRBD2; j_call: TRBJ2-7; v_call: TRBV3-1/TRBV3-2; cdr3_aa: CASSQGLAGGIGYEQYF; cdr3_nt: TGTGCCAGCAGCCAGGGACTAGCGGGAGGGATCGGCTACGAGCAGTACTTC
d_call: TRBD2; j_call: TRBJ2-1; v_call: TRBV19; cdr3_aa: CASSMGLVGTYNEQFF; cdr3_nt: TGTGCCAGTAGTATGGGACTAGTCGGTACCTACAATGAGCAGTTCTTC
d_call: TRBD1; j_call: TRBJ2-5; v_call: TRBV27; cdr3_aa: CASSPAGTGFGKTQYF; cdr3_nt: TGTGCCAGCAGTCCCGCCGGGACAGGTTTTGGTAAGACCCAGTACTTC
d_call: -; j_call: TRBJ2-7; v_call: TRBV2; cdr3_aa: CASLGSQYEQYF; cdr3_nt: TGTGCCAGCTTAGGCTCGCAATACGAGCAGTACTTC
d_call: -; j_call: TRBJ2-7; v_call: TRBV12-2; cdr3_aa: CASRSQVLSYEQYF; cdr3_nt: TGTGCAAGTCGCTCACAGGTCCTCTCCTACGAGCAGTACTTC